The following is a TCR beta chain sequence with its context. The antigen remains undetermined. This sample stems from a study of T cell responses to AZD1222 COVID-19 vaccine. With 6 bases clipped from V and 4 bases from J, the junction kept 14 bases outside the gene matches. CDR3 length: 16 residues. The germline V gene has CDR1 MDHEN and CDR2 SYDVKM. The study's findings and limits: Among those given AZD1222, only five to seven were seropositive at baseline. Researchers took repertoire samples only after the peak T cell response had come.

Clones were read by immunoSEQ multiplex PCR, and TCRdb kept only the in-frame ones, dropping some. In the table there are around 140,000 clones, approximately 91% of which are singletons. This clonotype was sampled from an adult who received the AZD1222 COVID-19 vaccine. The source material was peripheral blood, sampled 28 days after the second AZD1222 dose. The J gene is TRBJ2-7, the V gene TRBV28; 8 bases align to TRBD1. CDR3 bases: TGTGCCAGCAGCCCCTCTTGGACAGGGAGTAGGTACGAGCAGTACTTC. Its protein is CASSPSWTGSRYEQYF.